The 18 T cell receptor beta chains below all came from one sample that was sequenced in a study of T cells after yellow fever vaccination. Each CDR3 protein is one row after TCRdb ran MiXCR on the 5' RACE reads. The sample has more than 250,000 distinct CDR3 sequences; about 6.6% are singletons. The material sequenced was PBMCs, taken 35 to 50 days after the first yellow fever vaccination. These receptors were collected from a man aged 18 to 29 who received the YFV17D yellow fever vaccine.

There are a few counts of this clonotype. The CDR3 DNA follows: TGTGCCAGCAGTTTTGGGGTGAGTGGTTCACCCCTCCACTTT. This translates into CASSFGVSGSPLHF. This chain connects TRBV12-3 or TRBV12-4 to TRBJ1-6; unclear D gene. This CDR3 has 14 residues. V dropped 3 bases and J dropped 9 bases, with 12 bases sitting between them.

This chain uses TRBV6-2 or TRBV6-3 with TRBJ2-6; D is uncertain. CDR1 MNHEY and CDR2 SVGEGT come from the germline V gene. V lost 4 bases and J 2 bases, leaving 9 bases between the germline ends. CDR3 length: 15 residues. The CDR3 spells CASSLEFTGANVLTF. The CDR3, as DNA: TGTGCCAGCAGTTTAGAGTTCACTGGGGCCAACGTCCTGACTTTC.

The chain recombines TRBV5-4 with TRBJ2-3; TRBD2 is a possible D gene (5 bases). CDR3 length equals 14 residues. The V end lost 4 bases, the J end lost 2 bases, and 11 bases lay between the germline ends. Germline V CDR1 and CDR2: SGHNT, YYREEE (reference sequence). The CDR3 reads CASSVASITDTQYF. DNA of the CDR3: TGTGCCAGCAGCGTAGCGAGTATCACAGATACGCAGTATTTT. The variable domain in full, completed from reference TRBV5-4 and TRBJ2-3, reads ETGVTQSPTHLIKTRGQQVTLRCSSQSGHNTVSWYQQALGQGPQFIFQYYREEENGRGNFPPRFSGLQFPNYSSELNVNALELDDSALYLCASSVASITDTQYFGPGTRLTVL.

V usage is TRBV4-2 and J usage is TRBJ2-1, with D possibly TRBD2 on 6 matching bases. Trimming removed 3 bases from V and 2 bases from J, with 11 bases in between. CDR3 length: 15 residues. Per germline, CDR1 LGHNA and CDR2 YNFKEQ. In nucleotides, the CDR3 is TGTGCCAGCAGCCAGGGCGGGACGACCTACAATGAGCAGTTCTTC. As protein: CASSQGGTTYNEQFF.

This clonotype was counted a few times. The V and J genes are TRBV6-1 and TRBJ1-1; 7 nucleotides align to TRBD1. This CDR3 contains 15 residues. Losses at the gene ends were 6 bases for V and 1 base for J; bases not matched to a gene: 8. Germline CDR1 and CDR2: MNHNS and SASEGT. CDR3 nucleotide sequence: TGTGCCAGCAGGAGGAGGGGACAGCCGAACACTGAAGCTTTCTTT. Protein product: CASRRRGQPNTEAFF.

This clonotype has at least ten counts. V and J are TRBV14 and TRBJ1-6; D is ambiguous. V gave up 2 bases and J gave up 3 bases, with 11 bases separating them. Germline V gives CDR1 SGHDN, CDR2 FVKESK. CDR3 length: 16 residues. In DNA, the CDR3 is TGTGCCAGCAGCCAACGTGAGTTGGGCTATAATTCACCCCTCCACTTT. It translates to CASSQRELGYNSPLHF. The whole variable domain, filled in from reference TRBV14 and TRBJ1-6, reads EAGVTQFPSHSVIEKGQTVTLRCDPISGHDNLYWYRRVMGKEIKFLLHFVKESKQDESGMPNNRFLAERTGGTYSTLKVQPAELEDSGVYFCASSQRELGYNSPLHFGNGTRLTVT.

There are a few counts of this clonotype. The genes are TRBV5-1 and TRBJ1-4, with D possibly being TRBD1 (6 bases). The germline V gene has CDR1 SGHRS and CDR2 YFSETQ. V dropped 3 bases and J dropped 7 bases, with 13 bases sitting between them. The CDR3 has 14 residues. The CDR3 DNA reads as TGCGCCAGCAGCTCCCAAGGAGGGGGTGAAAAACTGTTTTTT. Translation: CASSSQGGGEKLFF. The full variable domain, with the rest looked up from reference TRBV5-1 and TRBJ1-4, is KAGVTQTPRYLIKTRGQQVTLSCSPISGHRSVSWYQQTPGQGLQFLFEYFSETQRNKGNFPGRFSGRQFSNSRSEMNVSTLELGDSALYLCASSSQGGGEKLFFGSGTQLSVL.

Ten or more counts support this clonotype. V usage is TRBV2 and J usage is TRBJ2-2; D is unresolved. Germline lookup yields CDR1 SNHLY and CDR2 FYNNEI. V dropped 0 bases and J dropped 5 bases, with 7 bases sitting between them. This CDR3 comprises 14 residues. Here the CDR3 reads CASSEARLTGELFF. Written as DNA, the CDR3 is TGTGCCAGCAGTGAAGCTAGATTAACCGGGGAGCTGTTTTTT.

This clonotype was observed a few times. This chain connects TRBV5-1 to TRBJ2-2, with D maybe TRBD2 (5 bases). The V gene's germline CDR1 is SGHRS and CDR2 YFSETQ. Deletions cut 3 bases from V and 0 bases from J, with 15 bases between. CDR3 length equals 17 residues. The CDR3 region has the DNA TGCGCCAGCAGCTATCAGGACGGGGAGACGAACACCGGGGAGCTGTTTTTT. It specifies CASSYQDGETNTGELFF.

This clonotype was seen a handful of times. The chain employs TRBV4-3 and TRBJ2-7, with D maybe TRBD1 (5 bases). Germline V lookup: CDR1 LGHNA, CDR2 YSLEER. The CDR3 is 14 residues long. V lost 2 bases and J lost 5, with 13 bases in between. In DNA form, the CDR3 reads TGCGCCAGCAGCCAATCCATGGGGCTCAACGAGCAGTACTTC. Translated: CASSQSMGLNEQYF.

V gene TRBV5-1 combines with J gene TRBJ1-2; no clear D gene. The germline V gene has CDR1 SGHRS and CDR2 YFSETQ. V was pared by 6 bases and J by 0 bases, with 12 bases between. The CDR3 covers 14 residues. CDR3 loop: CASTSGGANYGYTF. DNA for the CDR3: TGCGCCAGCACCTCGGGCGGAGCTAACTATGGCTACACCTTC.

This clonotype was seen a few times. Written as DNA, the CDR3 is TGTGCCAGTAGTTCCATCAGTGGAACGTATTATGGCTACACCTTC. This sequence encodes CASSSISGTYYGYTF. The rearrangement uses TRBV19 and TRBJ1-2; D is ambiguous. Germline V gene lookup returns CDR1 LNHDA and CDR2 SQIVND (reference sequence). V was pared by 5 bases and J by 5 bases, with 18 bases between. The CDR3 runs 15 residues.

This clonotype has a handful of counts. V is TRBV20-1 and J is TRBJ2-1; 8 positions match TRBD2. Germline V gene sequence: CDR1 DFQATT, CDR2 SNEGSKA (reference sequence). The CDR3 is 14 residues long. J was trimmed by 3 bases and V by 5 bases; bases with no gene match: 6. The CDR3 is CSAVSGGVYNEQFF. As DNA, the CDR3 is TGCAGTGCTGTAAGCGGGGGTGTCTACAATGAGCAGTTCTTC.

This clonotype was detected a few times. The genes are TRBV18 and TRBJ2-1; D tentatively fits TRBD1 or TRBD2 (6 bases each). The CDR3 loop spans 15 amino acids. In germline, CDR1 is KGHSH, CDR2 LQKENI. V was cut by 1 base and J by 6 bases, with 13 bases left in between. CDR3 DNA: TGTGCCAGCTCACCACTCCGGGGGCCGTCCAATGAGCAGTTCTTC. Protein sequence: CASSPLRGPSNEQFF.

The rearrangement joins TRBV15 to TRBJ1-1, with D perhaps TRBD1 (6 bases). Trimming shortened V by 5 bases and J by 5 bases, and 18 bases separated the two germline ends. The CDR3 is made up of 15 amino acids. Germline CDR1 reads LNHNV; CDR2 reads YYDKDF (reference sequence). CDR3 DNA sequence: TGTGCCACCAGCGGGCATCTGGGGGCGAAGACTGAAGCTTTCTTT. Its protein product is CATSGHLGAKTEAFF.

A few counts support this clonotype. The chain uses TRBV5-1 and TRBJ2-3, with D perhaps matching TRBD1 (6 bases). The V gene lost 8 bases and the J gene lost 2 bases, with 12 bases spanning the gap. This CDR3 is 13 amino acids long. Germline CDR1 SGHRS, CDR2 YFSETQ. In DNA form, the CDR3 reads TGCGCCAGTTTCCAGGGGCCCACAGATACGCAGTATTTT. Its protein product is CASFQGPTDTQYF.

This clonotype was seen a few times. This rearrangement joins TRBV4-2 to TRBJ2-2; the match to TRBD1 covers 7 bases. The CDR3 has 16 residues. Germline CDR1 is LGHNA and CDR2 is YNFKEQ. Trimming at V came to 2 bases and at J to 2 bases, leaving 5 bases not matched to a gene. Written as DNA, the CDR3 is TGTGCCAGCAGCCAAATCGTAGGGGGCAACACCGGGGAGCTGTTTTTT. It encodes CASSQIVGGNTGELFF.

A few counts support this clonotype. This chain joins TRBV5-1 and TRBJ1-2, with no clear D. Germline lookup yields CDR1 SGHRS and CDR2 YFSETQ. This CDR3 region has 15 residues. V gave up 3 bases and J gave up 8 bases, with 20 bases separating them. The CDR3: CASSSESGRGPGYTF. CDR3 in DNA: TGCGCCAGCAGCTCGGAATCTGGACGTGGCCCGGGCTACACCTTC.